This T cell receptor beta chain was sequenced for a study of T cells in Graves' hyperthyroidism and ophthalmopathy (dated by TCRdb to between 2018 and 2021). In the study overall: Peripheral blood samples were taken at the time of initial diagnosis, prior to any treatment. To identify distinguishing TCR V-J signatures, a discovery cohort of about 100 patients was used, comprising some 45 with Graves' ophthalmopathy and around 57 with stable Graves' hyperthyroidism. An independent validation cohort of around 19 hyperthyroidism patients and about 16 patients who later progressed to ophthalmopathy tested prospective prediction of ophthalmopathy. The 80 to 100 discovery patients were randomly divided into training and test sets at a 7:3 ratio. Thyroid tissue and blood T-cell repertoires from six or seven Graves' hyperthyroidism patients were also compared in the study. Following sampling, methimazole starting at 30 mg daily was given to hyperthyroidism patients, and high-dose intravenous methylprednisolone was given to ophthalmopathy patients. The paper reports TCR Vbeta CDR3 sequencing of 140 or so peripheral blood samples: 40 to 45 ophthalmopathy, 70 to 85 hyperthyroidism and around 17 progressor patients.

Moderately to severely active disease, a Clinical Activity Score of at least 3, a NOSPECS grade of at least 4, and a duration under 3 months were present in ophthalmopathy patients. The study excluded patients with uncontrolled infections, other autoimmune diseases, pregnancy or lactation. Diagnoses were established on the basis of clinical symptoms, serum thyroxine and TRAb, thyroid ultrasound, and orbital computed tomography. PBMCs were separated from roughly 9.3 ml of fresh peripheral blood using Ficoll-Paque density gradient centrifugation. Total RNA was extracted using Trizol reagent, and RNA quality was assessed on an Agilent 2100 Bioanalyzer. Worth noting for this clonotype: Its target antigen remains unknown. The input lacks base qualities; no much larger clone sits a single base away.

The TCR beta CDR3 regions were amplified from the RNA transcripts. For the first round of RT-PCR on the TCR CDR3, the HTBI primer set was used together with the Qiagen OneStep RT-PCR kit. Libraries were constructed in a second round of multiplex PCR, after which size selection and purification were performed. The libraries were sequenced on an Illumina HiSeq2000 using paired-end 100 bp reads. Per the original workflow: SOAPnuke was used to process the raw data, removing reads that contained adapters or uncalled bases, had a mean Phred below 15, or lacked an exact match to the constant primer or identifier. High-quality paired reads were merged with COPE v1.2.5, and unique nucleotide sequences were defined as clonotypes. MiTCR v1.1 was used to align clonotypes to the IMGT TRBV, TRBD and TRBJ reference segments. Analysis was restricted to V-J combinations with a frequency above 0.0001, which covered 99% to 99.2% of repertoires. The TCS score was defined as F50 (clonal expansion) divided by E x V (chaos), with BLOSUM62-based TCRdist calculated between CDR3 peptides within each V-J. Welch's t-statistics and random forest reduced fewer than 550 V-J features to about 12, which were used in a naive Bayes classifier (R e1071). The public reads were reanalyzed by TCRdb: fastp trimming at Q25, MiXCR alignment, in-frame beta chains only. Each CDR3 protein gets just one entry, which takes the most common genes and DNA from the rows behind it. Clone size and V and J calls follow TCRdb, not the original study. This sample gives about 350,000 distinct CDR3 sequences in total; about a sixth of them show up just once. The ten largest make up 15% to 17% of the sample.

Its CDR3 holds 14 amino acids, cysteine through phenylalanine. Only the CDR3 DNA stays, 42 bases, in frame from base 1. Relative to germline, V is 7 bases shorter and J is 1 base shorter, with 13 bases between their ends. According to the germline V gene, CDR1 reads MNHEY and CDR2 reads SVGEGT. What the work shows at the level of the full study, not this receptor alone: No statistical method was used to set the sample size in advance, and investigators knew the group allocation. In validation, the model predicted progression to ophthalmopathy a median of approximately 6.6 months before onset, with over 60% sensitivity and more than 72% specificity. Most expanded thyroid clonotypes (frequency above 0.001) were also found in blood, which suggests that blood repertoires may mirror thyroid immune responses. Ophthalmopathy was separated from stable hyperthyroidism by a 13 V-J signature model, with approximately 89% sensitivity and roughly 81% specificity obtained in cross-validation and 80%/75% obtained in testing.

The rearranged chain carries TRBV6-2 or TRBV6-3 and TRBJ1-1; the D gene is unclear. The clonotype comes from a woman between 40 and 50 years old with Graves' ophthalmopathy. The sequenced sample consisted of blood. The CDR3 has the sequence CASMRESTNTEAFF. The nucleotide sequence reads as follows: TGTGCCAGCATGAGGGAGTCGACGAACACTGAAGCTTTCTTT.